A single sample gave rise to the 3 T cell receptor beta chains below, sequenced in a study of response to subunit inactivated influenza vaccine. MiXCR, applied by TCRdb to the RT-PCR reads, yields one record per CDR3 protein. The data contain about 500,000 distinct CDR3 sequences, 16% of them singletons. The source material was CD4+ T cells sorted from PBMCs, sampled roughly 24 months after vaccination. These TCRs come from a man aged 50 to 69 who received an inactivated influenza vaccine.

The rearrangement links TRBV2 to TRBJ2-1; 11 nucleotides match TRBD2. With V trimmed by 0 bases and J by 9 bases, 7 bases remained unmatched. Germline CDR1 reads SNHLY; CDR2 reads FYNNEI. The CDR3 contains 16 residues. The CDR3 sequence is CASSEALLAGGAEQFF. The CDR3 nucleotides are TGTGCCAGCAGTGAAGCGCTTCTAGCGGGGGGCGCTGAGCAGTTCTTC.

The rearrangement links TRBV9 to TRBJ2-1; 13 bases are a match to TRBD2. Germline CDR1 reads SGDLS; CDR2 reads YYNGEE. The V gene end was trimmed by 0 bases and the J gene end by 7 bases; junction bases not matched to a gene: 7. CDR3 length: 17 amino acids. This CDR3 reads CASSVAAGTSGANEQFF. As DNA, the CDR3 is TGTGCCAGCAGCGTAGCTGCCGGGACTAGCGGGGCGAATGAGCAGTTCTTC.

The chain joins TRBV20-1 to TRBJ2-2, with TRBD2 matching 14 bases. The CDR3 is made up of 14 amino acids. CDR1 is DFQATT, CDR2 SNEGSKA, per germline (reference sequence). V shed 6 bases, J shed 8 bases, and the junction held 5 bases outside the gene matches. As DNA, the CDR3 is TGCAGTGCCACGGGACTAGCGGGGGTTGGGGAGCTGTTTTTT. Protein product: CSATGLAGVGELFF.